This TCR beta chain appears in the sequencing data of a study of CD8 T cells in ankylosing spondylitis. General study findings and limits: Several highly homologous variants made up a TCR beta motif, and this motif appeared characteristic of ankylosing spondylitis blood. Earlier authors reported some of these motif variants in reactive arthritis synovial fluid and blood. Significant enrichment of disease-linked clones was reportedly seen in matched ankylosing spondylitis synovial fluid.

Germline V gene sequence: CDR1 DFQATT, CDR2 SNEGSKA (reference sequence). The CDR3 totals 11 residues. Trimming removed 1 base from V and 4 bases from J, with 3 bases in between. As to this clonotype: Its antigen is unknown.

TCRdb analysed the 5' RACE reads with MiXCR anew, one entry per CDR3 protein. Of hundreds of thousands of distinct CDR3 sequences listed, roughly 26% are singletons. Material: blood, either unsorted or a sorted T cell fraction (not recorded which). This receptor was obtained from a male donor with ankylosing spondylitis or in good health (not recorded which). The chain recombines TRBV20-1 with TRBJ2-3; D not resolved. The CDR3 here is CSARVPDTQYF. As DNA, the CDR3 is TGCAGTGCTAGAGTCCCAGATACGCAGTATTTT.